This passage covers 21 T cell receptor beta chains from one sample sequenced in a study of Graves' ophthalmopathy and Graves' hyperthyroidism. RNA transcripts provided the template for amplifying TCR beta CDR3 regions. Investigators did first-round RT-PCR with HTBI primers, then second-round multiplex PCR. A single record per CDR3 protein comes from TCRdb applying MiXCR to the multiplex PCR reads. Of over a million distinct CDR3 sequences listed, about two fifths are singletons. Sequenced material: peripheral blood or thyroid tissue (not recorded which). These receptors all come from an adult man with Graves' hyperthyroidism.

The J gene is TRBJ2-7, the V gene TRBV9; D is tentatively TRBD1 or TRBD2 (5 bases each). V was clipped by 3 bases and J by 7 bases, with 14 bases between them. The CDR3 is 13 amino acids. The germline gives CDR1 SGDLS, CDR2 YYNGEE. CDR3 nucleotide sequence: TGTGCCAGCAGCGCCGACTATCCAGGGGAGCAGTACTTC. The encoded protein is CASSADYPGEQYF.

The chain couples TRBV9 to TRBJ1-1; weak D call: TRBD1 (5 bases). Germline V gives CDR1 SGDLS, CDR2 YYNGEE. CDR3 length: 14 amino acids. Between the trimmed V and J ends, which lost 5 bases and 1 base, there was a span of 12 bases. This CDR3 is CASSIGVSNTEAFF. The CDR3, as DNA: TGTGCCAGCAGTATAGGGGTCTCGAACACTGAAGCTTTCTTT.

V and J are TRBV30 and TRBJ2-7; D gene ambiguous. Trimming stripped 2 bases from V and 4 bases from J, with 12 bases between. This CDR3 contains 13 residues. CDR1 and CDR2 (germline): GTSNPN, SVGIG (reference sequence). The CDR3 sequence: CAWSLRLGYEQYF. As DNA, the CDR3 is TGTGCCTGGAGTCTAAGGTTGGGTTACGAGCAGTACTTC.

This clonotype came up many times. The chain uses TRBV19 and TRBJ2-2, with D hard to call. Trimming removed 3 bases at V and 7 bases at J, with 9 bases between. The CDR3 runs to 13 residues. CDR1 and CDR2 (germline): LNHDA, SQIVND (reference sequence). Here the CDR3 reads CASSIGWNGELFF. CDR3 DNA sequence: TGTGCCAGTAGTATCGGTTGGAACGGGGAGCTGTTTTTT.

Many counts were recorded for this clonotype. The chain links TRBV7-2 to TRBJ2-5; 7 bases fit TRBD1. Germline V gene sequence: CDR1 SGHTA, CDR2 FQGNSA. This CDR3 region has 15 residues. Germline trimming cut 7 bases from V and 3 bases from J; bases unmatched to any gene: 11. The DNA of the CDR3 is TGTGCCAGCAAGGGACAGCGGATGGGAAAAGAGACCCAGTACTTC. Translation: CASKGQRMGKETQYF.

The chain carries TRBV10-2 and TRBJ2-2, with 8 bases lining up with TRBD2. CDR3 length: 16 residues. V trimming: 6 bases; J trimming: 1 base; junction bases outside the gene matches: 7. Germline V gives CDR1 WSHSY, CDR2 SAAADI. CDR3 sequence reads: CASRTAGTRNTGELFF. The CDR3 nucleotides read TGCGCCAGCAGGACCGCCGGGACTAGGAACACCGGGGAGCTGTTTTTT.

In its sample, this clonotype was seen many times. V usage is TRBV14 and J usage is TRBJ2-2; possibly TRBD1 or TRBD2 for D (5 bases each). The germline gives CDR1 SGHDN, CDR2 FVKESK. CDR3 size: 14 residues. V was pared by 1 base and J by 9 bases, with 12 bases between. Here the CDR3 DNA reads TGTGCCAGCAGCCAAGCTACAGGCGGGCGGGAGCTGTTTTTT. Translation: CASSQATGGRELFF.

The chain recombines TRBV7-2 with TRBJ1-4; 9 bases map to TRBD1. Germline V gene sequence: CDR1 SGHTA, CDR2 FQGNSA. The CDR3 loop spans 14 amino acids. Trimming cost V 5 bases and J 8 bases; bases outside gene matches: 6. CDR3 bases: TGTGCCAGCAGCCCCGGACAGGGGCAAGAAAAACTGTTTTTT. It yields the protein CASSPGQGQEKLFF.

This clonotype was counted ten times or more. The J gene is TRBJ2-7, the V gene TRBV7-9; D remains ambiguous. The CDR3 has 13 amino acids. Looked up from germline, CDR1 is SEHNR and CDR2 is FQNEAQ (reference sequence). V lost 4 bases, J lost 0 bases, and 7 bases lay in between. The CDR3 DNA reads as TGTGCCAGCAGCTCCCCTTACTCCTACGAGCAGTACTTC. Its protein product is CASSSPYSYEQYF.

This chain connects TRBV20-1 to TRBJ2-2; TRBD1 might be the D (5 bases). The CDR3 has 12 residues. Germline V gives CDR1 DFQATT, CDR2 SNEGSKA (reference sequence). V was cut by 3 bases and J by 8 bases, with 10 bases left in between. CDR3 DNA: TGCAGTGCTAGCCCCAGGGCAGGGGAGCTGTTTTTT. Its protein is CSASPRAGELFF.

This chain links TRBV19 with TRBJ1-2, with 10 bases identical to TRBD1. Germline trimming cut 7 bases from V and 6 bases from J; bases unmatched to any gene: 17. The CDR3 runs 17 residues. Germline CDR1 is LNHDA and CDR2 is SQIVND (reference sequence). The DNA for the CDR3 is TGTGCCAGTACCTCTATCGCGGGACAGGGGATATTGGATGGCTACACCTTC. Amino acid sequence: CASTSIAGQGILDGYTF. The full variable domain, in which reference TRBV19 and TRBJ1-2 provide the parts outside the CDR3, is DGGITQSPKYLFRKEGQNVTLSCEQNLNHDAMYWYRQDPGQGLRLIYYSQIVNDFQKGDIAEGYSVSREKKESFPLTVTSAQKNPTAFYLCASTSIAGQGILDGYTFGSGTRLTVV.

This clonotype was seen many times. This chain joins TRBV3-1 and TRBJ1-2; TRBD1 is a possible D gene (6 bases). CDR3 length equals 14 residues. V dropped 1 base and J dropped 4 bases, with 10 bases sitting between them. CDR1 is LGHDT and CDR2 is YNNKEL in the germline V gene (reference sequence). Here the CDR3 reads CASSQVAGAYGYTF. The CDR3 bases are TGTGCCAGCAGCCAAGTTGCAGGGGCCTATGGCTACACCTTC.

This clonotype has at least ten counts. The chain employs TRBV15 and TRBJ2-7; D remains unclear. Germline lookup yields CDR1 LNHNV and CDR2 YYDKDF (reference sequence). Trimming took 2 bases from V and 5 from J, leaving 7 bases between them. The CDR3 spans 12 residues. The CDR3 protein is CATSRRRDEQYF. The CDR3 bases are TGTGCCACCAGCAGAAGGAGAGACGAGCAGTACTTC.

This clonotype has a count of ten or more. The chain uses TRBV19 and TRBJ1-5, with a possible D match to TRBD1 (5 bases). The V end was cut by 8 bases, the J end by 9 bases, with 17 bases between. The germline CDR1 and CDR2 sequences are LNHDA and SQIVND (reference sequence). This CDR3 contains 13 residues. The CDR3 coding sequence is TGTGCCAGTCGGACGGGGCGCGCTCTGCCCCAGCATTTT. It is translated as CASRTGRALPQHF.

This clonotype appeared many times. The genes are TRBV10-2 and TRBJ2-5; D tentatively reads TRBD1 or TRBD2 (5 bases each). CDR3 size: 12 residues. Deletions cut 8 bases from V and 3 bases from J, with 10 bases between. In germline, CDR1 is WSHSY, CDR2 SAAADI. This chain's CDR3 is CASLGAEETQYF. CDR3 nucleotide sequence: TGCGCCAGCCTCGGGGCAGAAGAGACCCAGTACTTC.

This clonotype was seen many times. The chain carries TRBV7-2 and TRBJ1-6; 9 bases line up with TRBD1. J lost 8 bases, V lost 4 bases, and 0 bases had no gene match. This CDR3 comprises 13 residues. The germline CDR1 and CDR2 sequences are SGHTA and FQGNSA. CDR3 sequence (DNA): TGTGCCAGCAGCTGGGACAGGGATTCACCCCTCCACTTT. Translation gives CASSWDRDSPLHF.

This clonotype was counted ten times or more. V gene TRBV12-3 or TRBV12-4 combines with J gene TRBJ2-7; TRBD1 might be the D (6 bases). The length of the CDR3 is 13 residues. Trimming took 8 bases from V and 0 from J, leaving 11 bases between them. The CDR3 spells CASSKDSSYEQYF. For the CDR3, the DNA is TGTGCCAGCTCTAAGGACAGCTCCTACGAGCAGTACTTC.

The chain employs TRBV6-6 and TRBJ2-7; possibly TRBD1 for D (6 bases). CDR1 is MNHNY, CDR2 SVGAGI, per germline (reference sequence). V was clipped by 0 bases and J by 2 bases, with 11 bases between them. The CDR3 runs to 15 residues. The CDR3 spells CASSYSGTQTYEQYF. CDR3 coding DNA: TGTGCCAGCAGTTACTCAGGGACACAAACCTACGAGCAGTACTTC.

This clonotype was recorded a few times. This chain connects TRBV6-5 to TRBJ2-7; D unclear. Germline CDR1 is MNHEY and CDR2 is SVGAGI. The V end lost 5 bases, the J end lost 5 bases, and 19 bases lay between the germline ends. CDR3 size: 15 residues. CDR3 coding DNA: TGTGCCAGCAGTGAACCGCCTACGCCGGCCCACGAGCAGTACTTC. It yields the protein CASSEPPTPAHEQYF.

Ten or more counts support this clonotype. This rearrangement joins TRBV5-1 to TRBJ1-1; TRBD1 matches at 9 bases. The CDR3 consists of 14 residues. J was trimmed by 4 bases and V by 4 bases; bases with no gene match: 5. The germline CDR1 and CDR2 sequences are SGHRS and YFSETQ. The CDR3 sequence: CASSNRQGGTEAFF. The CDR3 region has the DNA TGCGCCAGCAGCAACCGACAGGGGGGCACTGAAGCTTTCTTT.

A single count supports this clonotype. V gene TRBV6-4 combines with J gene TRBJ2-7; 11 bases match TRBD2. Germline V gene data show CDR1 as MRHNA and CDR2 as SNTAGT. The CDR3 totals 16 residues. V lost 7 bases and J lost 3; bases outside the gene matches: 11. The DNA for the CDR3 is TGTGCCAGCAACAACCTAACTAGCGGGAGACTCTACGAGCAGTACTTC. It codes for CASNNLTSGRLYEQYF.